This T cell receptor beta chain was found in a study of T cell responses to AZD1222 COVID-19 vaccine. Assay: immunoSEQ multiplex PCR; the TCRdb copy retains only in-frame clones and omits some. This sample has some 180,000 clones, with roughly 91% found just once. CDR3 length: 14 amino acids. Germline V CDR1 and CDR2: KGHSH, LQKENI. Losses at the gene ends were 4 bases for V and 2 bases for J; bases not matched to a gene: 0. Sample: peripheral blood, taken 28 days after the second AZD1222 dose. V is TRBV18 and J is TRBJ1-3; 9 bases match TRBD1. The sequence was obtained from an adult who received the AZD1222 COVID-19 vaccine. The CDR3 is CASSRTGAGNTIYF. CDR3 bases: TGTGCCAGCTCACGGACAGGGGCTGGAAACACCATATATTTT. Supplemented by reference TRBV18 and TRBJ1-3, the full variable domain reads NAGVMQNPRHLVRRRGQEARLRCSPMKGHSHVYWYRQLPEEGLKFMVYLQKENIIDESGMPKERFSAEFPKEGPSILRIQQVVRGDSAAYFCASSRTGAGNTIYFGEGSWLTVV.